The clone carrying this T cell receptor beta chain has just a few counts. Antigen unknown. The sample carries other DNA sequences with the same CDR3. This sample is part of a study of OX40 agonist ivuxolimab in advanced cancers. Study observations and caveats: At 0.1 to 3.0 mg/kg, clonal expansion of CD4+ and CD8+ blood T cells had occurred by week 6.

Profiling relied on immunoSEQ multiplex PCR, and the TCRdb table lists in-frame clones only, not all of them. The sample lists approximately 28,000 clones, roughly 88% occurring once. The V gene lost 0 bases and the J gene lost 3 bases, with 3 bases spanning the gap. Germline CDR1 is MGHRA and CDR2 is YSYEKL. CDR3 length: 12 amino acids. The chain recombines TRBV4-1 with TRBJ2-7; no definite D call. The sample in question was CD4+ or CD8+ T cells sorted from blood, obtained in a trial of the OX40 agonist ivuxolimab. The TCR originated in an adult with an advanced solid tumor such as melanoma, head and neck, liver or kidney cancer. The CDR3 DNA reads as TGCGCCAGCAGCCAAGACTTCTACGAGCAGTACTTC. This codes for CASSQDFYEQYF.